This T cell receptor beta chain comes out of a study of blood T cell repertoires in COVID-19. The method was immunoSEQ multiplex PCR; TCRdb's version includes in-frame clones alone and lacks a portion of them. The table shows a few hundred thousand clones, with almost 90% occurring only once. This CDR3 spans 17 amino acids. CDR1 SNHLY and CDR2 FYNNEI come from the germline V gene. The junction had 7 bases not matched to a gene; V was cut back by 1 base and J by 9 bases. The clonotype originates from a woman between 55 and 75 years old with COVID-19, enrolled during active disease. Sequencing input: peripheral blood. The chain couples TRBV2 to TRBJ2-1, with 15 bases that match TRBD2. The CDR3 spells CASSEGIRTSGGVEQFF. CDR3 DNA: TGTGCCAGCAGTGAAGGGATCCGGACTAGCGGGGGGGTTGAGCAGTTCTTC.